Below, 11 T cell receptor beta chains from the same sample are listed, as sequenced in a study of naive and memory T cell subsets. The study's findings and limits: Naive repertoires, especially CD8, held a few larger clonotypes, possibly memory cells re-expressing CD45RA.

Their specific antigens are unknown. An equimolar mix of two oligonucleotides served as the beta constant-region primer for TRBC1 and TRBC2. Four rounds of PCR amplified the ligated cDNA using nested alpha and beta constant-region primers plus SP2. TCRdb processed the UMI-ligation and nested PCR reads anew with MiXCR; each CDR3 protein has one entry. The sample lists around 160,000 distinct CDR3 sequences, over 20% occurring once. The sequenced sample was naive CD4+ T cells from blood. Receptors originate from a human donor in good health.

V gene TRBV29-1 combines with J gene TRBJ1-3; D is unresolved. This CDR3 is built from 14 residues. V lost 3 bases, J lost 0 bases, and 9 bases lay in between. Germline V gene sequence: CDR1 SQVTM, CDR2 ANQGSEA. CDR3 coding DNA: TGCAGCGTTGATCCGGGCCTCTCTGGAAACACCATATATTTT. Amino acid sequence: CSVDPGLSGNTIYF.

In nucleotides, the CDR3 is TGTGCCAGCAGTGACCGGGGTCATCGCAATCAGCCCCAGCATTTT. Translation: CASSDRGHRNQPQHF. The gene calls are TRBV6-4 and TRBJ1-5; no clear D gene. The CDR3 has 15 residues. The germline V and J ends were trimmed by 2 bases and 2 bases, with 10 bases remaining between them. Germline-derived CDR1 and CDR2 are MRHNA and SNTAGT.

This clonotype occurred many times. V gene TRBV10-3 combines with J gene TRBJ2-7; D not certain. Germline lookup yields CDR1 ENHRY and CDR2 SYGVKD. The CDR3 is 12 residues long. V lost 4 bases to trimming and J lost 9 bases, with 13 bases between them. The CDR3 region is CAISAASLGQYF. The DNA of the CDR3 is TGTGCCATCAGTGCCGCTAGTTTAGGGCAGTACTTC.

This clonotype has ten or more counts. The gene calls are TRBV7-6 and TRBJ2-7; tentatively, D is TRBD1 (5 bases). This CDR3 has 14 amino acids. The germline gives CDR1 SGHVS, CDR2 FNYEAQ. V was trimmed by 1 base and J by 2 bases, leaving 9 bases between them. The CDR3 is CASSLGTGTYEQYF. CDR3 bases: TGTGCCAGCAGCTTAGGCACAGGAACCTACGAGCAGTACTTC.

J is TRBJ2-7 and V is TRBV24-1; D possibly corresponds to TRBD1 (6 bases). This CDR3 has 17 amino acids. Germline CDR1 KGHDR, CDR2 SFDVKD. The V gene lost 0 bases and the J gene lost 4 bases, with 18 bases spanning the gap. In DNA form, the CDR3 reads TGTGCCACCAGTGATTTGCCTTTGGGGGACAACCTGTACGAGCAGTACTTC. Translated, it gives CATSDLPLGDNLYEQYF.

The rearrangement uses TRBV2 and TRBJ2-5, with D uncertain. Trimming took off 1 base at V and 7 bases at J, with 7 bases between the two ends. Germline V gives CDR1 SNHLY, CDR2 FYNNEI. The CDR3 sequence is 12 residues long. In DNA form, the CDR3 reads TGTGCCAGCAGTGAAGGGTACGGGACCCAGTACTTC. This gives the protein CASSEGYGTQYF.

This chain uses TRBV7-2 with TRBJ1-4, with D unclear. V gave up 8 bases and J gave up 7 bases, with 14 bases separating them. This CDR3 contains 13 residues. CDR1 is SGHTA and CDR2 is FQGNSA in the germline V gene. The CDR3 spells CASSLGKIEKLFF. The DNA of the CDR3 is TGTGCCAGCTCGCTTGGGAAAATTGAAAAACTGTTTTTT. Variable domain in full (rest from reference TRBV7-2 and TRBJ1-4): GAGVSQSPSNKVTEKGKDVELRCDPISGHTALYWYRQSLGQGLEFLIYFQGNSAPDKSGLPSDRFSAERTGGSVSTLTIQRTQQEDSAVYLCASSLGKIEKLFFGSGTQLSVL.

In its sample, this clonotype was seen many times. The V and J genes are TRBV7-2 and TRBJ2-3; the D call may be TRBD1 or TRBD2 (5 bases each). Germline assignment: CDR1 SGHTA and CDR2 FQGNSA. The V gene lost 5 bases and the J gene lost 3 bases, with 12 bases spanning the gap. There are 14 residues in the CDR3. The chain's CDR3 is CASSPGGGTDTQYF. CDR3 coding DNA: TGTGCCAGCAGCCCAGGTGGGGGAACAGATACGCAGTATTTT.

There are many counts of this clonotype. Here the CDR3 reads CASSYSGTSGLNNEQFF. The CDR3 bases are TGTGCCAGCAGTTACTCTGGGACTAGCGGGCTGAACAATGAGCAGTTCTTC. The chain has TRBV6-2 or TRBV6-3 and TRBJ2-1; 12 bases are shared with TRBD2. The CDR3 loop spans 17 amino acids. Unmatched junction bases numbered 5, after V lost 0 bases and J lost 5 bases. Germline CDR1 and CDR2: MNHEY and SVGEGT.

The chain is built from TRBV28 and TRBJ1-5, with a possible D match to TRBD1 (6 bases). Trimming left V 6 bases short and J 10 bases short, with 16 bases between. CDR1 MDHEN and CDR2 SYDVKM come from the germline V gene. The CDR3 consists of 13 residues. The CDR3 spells CASRPTGSSPQHF. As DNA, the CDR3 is TGTGCCAGCAGACCTACAGGGTCCAGCCCCCAGCATTTT.

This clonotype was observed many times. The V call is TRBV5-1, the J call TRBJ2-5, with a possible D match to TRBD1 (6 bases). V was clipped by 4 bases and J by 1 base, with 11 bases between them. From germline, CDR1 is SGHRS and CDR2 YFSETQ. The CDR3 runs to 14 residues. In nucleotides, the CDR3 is TGCGCCAGCAGCGATACAGGGATCCAAGAGACCCAGTACTTC. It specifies CASSDTGIQETQYF.